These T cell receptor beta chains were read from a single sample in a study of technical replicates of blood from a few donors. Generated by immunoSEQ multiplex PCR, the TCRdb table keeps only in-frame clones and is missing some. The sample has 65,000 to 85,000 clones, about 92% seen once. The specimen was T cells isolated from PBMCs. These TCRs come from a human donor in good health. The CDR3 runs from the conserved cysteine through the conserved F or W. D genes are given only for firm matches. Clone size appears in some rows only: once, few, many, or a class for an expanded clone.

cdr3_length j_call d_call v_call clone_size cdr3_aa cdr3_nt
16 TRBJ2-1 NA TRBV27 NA CASSYLGEGLYNEQFF TGTGCCAGCAGTTATCTGGGAGAAGGGCTCTACAATGAGCAGTTCTTC
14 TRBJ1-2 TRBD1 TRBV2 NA CASSADRGRGGYTF TGTGCCAGCAGTGCCGACAGGGGGCGGGGTGGCTACACCTTC
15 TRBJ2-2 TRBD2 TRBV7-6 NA CASSLGGLATGELFF TGTGCCAGCAGCTTAGGGGGACTAGCCACCGGGGAGCTGTTTTTT
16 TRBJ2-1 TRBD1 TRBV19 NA CASSAAGTGIYNEQFF TGTGCCAGTAGTGCGGCCGGGACAGGGATCTACAATGAGCAGTTCTTC
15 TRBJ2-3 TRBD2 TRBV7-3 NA CASSLYGLETDTQYF TGTGCCAGCAGCTTGTATGGACTAGAGACAGATACGCAGTATTTT
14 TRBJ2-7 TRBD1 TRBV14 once CATPRTGGSYEQYF TGTGCCACCCCCCGGACAGGGGGCTCTTACGAGCAGTACTTC
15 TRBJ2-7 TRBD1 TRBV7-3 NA CASSLMARGIGEQYF TGTGCCAGCAGCTTAATGGCCAGGGGGATTGGCGAGCAGTACTTC
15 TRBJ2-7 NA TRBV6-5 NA CASSRLSGEPYEQYF TGTGCCAGCAGCCGGTTATCAGGGGAACCCTACGAGCAGTACTTC
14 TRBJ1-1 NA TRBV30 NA CASQGFHLNTEAFF TGTGCCTCCCAGGGGTTCCATCTGAACACTGAAGCTTTCTTT
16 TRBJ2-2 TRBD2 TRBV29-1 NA CSGGTSGSLNTGELFF TGCAGCGGCGGGACTAGCGGGAGCCTGAACACCGGGGAGCTGTTTTTT
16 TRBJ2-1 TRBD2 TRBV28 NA CASSPVLAGDLVGQFF TGTGCCAGCAGTCCAGTTCTAGCGGGAGACCTGGTTGGGCAGTTCTTC
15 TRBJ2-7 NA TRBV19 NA CASSIGQHGAYEQYF TGTGCCAGTAGTATCGGACAGCACGGGGCCTACGAGCAGTACTTC